This T cell receptor beta chain was sequenced for a study of monozygotic twins with inflammatory bowel disease. TCRdb derives one entry per CDR3 protein from the 5' RACE reads, leaving out DNA. This table lists over 200,000 distinct CDR3 sequences. Study observations and caveats: Variability in patient repertoires may have come partly from differing immunosuppressive treatments. Perhaps reflecting limited power, concordant and discordant twins did not differ in repertoire similarity. Relative to healthy twins, IBD patients had fewer clonotypes in common with others, a gap that was especially apparent with disease activity. In the analysis, different T cell subtypes could not be told apart.

Germline CDR1 SGDLS, CDR2 YYNGEE. This CDR3 is built from 11 residues. As to this clonotype: Its antigen is as yet unknown.

The TCR was taken from a human donor with ulcerative colitis or Crohn's disease, or a healthy co-twin of an affected twin (not recorded which). The chain employs TRBV9 and TRBJ2-1. Sequenced sample: blood. CDR3 residues: CASSPRNEQFF. Full variable domain (rest looked up from reference TRBV9 and TRBJ2-1): DSGVTQTPKHLITATGQRVTLRCSPRSGDLSVYWYQQSLDQGLQFLIQYYNGEERAKGNILERFSAQQFPDLHSELNLSSLELGDSALYFCASSPRNEQFFGPGTRLTVL.